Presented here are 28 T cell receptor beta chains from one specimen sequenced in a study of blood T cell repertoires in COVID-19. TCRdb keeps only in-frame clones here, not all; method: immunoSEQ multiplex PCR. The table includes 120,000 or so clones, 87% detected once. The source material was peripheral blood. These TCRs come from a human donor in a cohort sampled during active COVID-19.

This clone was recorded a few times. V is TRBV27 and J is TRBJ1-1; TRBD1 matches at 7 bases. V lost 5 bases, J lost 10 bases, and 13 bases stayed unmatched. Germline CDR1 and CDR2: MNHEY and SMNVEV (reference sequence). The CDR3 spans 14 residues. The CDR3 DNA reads TGTGCCAGCAGTGCCCTCGGTTCGGGGACAGTAGCTTTCTTT. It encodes CASSALGSGTVAFF.

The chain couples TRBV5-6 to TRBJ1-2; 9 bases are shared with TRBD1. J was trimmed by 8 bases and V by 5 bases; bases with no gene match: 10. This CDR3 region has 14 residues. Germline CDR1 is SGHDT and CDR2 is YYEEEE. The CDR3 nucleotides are TGTGCCAGCAGACAAACTGGGACAGGGTTGGGCTACACCTTC. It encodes CASRQTGTGLGYTF.

The DNA for the CDR3 is TGTGCCAGCAGCATAGGGGGACTAGCGGGAGTCGTTACCGGGGAGCTGTTTTTT. Its translation is CASSIGGLAGVVTGELFF. This chain connects TRBV7-8 to TRBJ2-2, with 14 bases identical to TRBD2. Germline-derived CDR1 and CDR2 are SGHVS and FQNEAQ. This CDR3 contains 18 residues. The J segment lost 5 bases and the V segment lost 5 bases, leaving 10 bases of the junction unmatched.

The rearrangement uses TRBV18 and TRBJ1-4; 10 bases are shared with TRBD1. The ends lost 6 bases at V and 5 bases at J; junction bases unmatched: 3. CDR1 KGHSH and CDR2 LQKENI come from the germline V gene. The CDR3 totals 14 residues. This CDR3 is CASSRDRGNEKLFF. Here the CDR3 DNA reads TGTGCCAGCTCGCGGGACAGGGGAAATGAAAAACTGTTTTTT. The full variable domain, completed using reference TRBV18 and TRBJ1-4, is NAGVMQNPRHLVRRRGQEARLRCSPMKGHSHVYWYRQLPEEGLKFMVYLQKENIIDESGMPKERFSAEFPKEGPSILRIQQVVRGDSAAYFCASSRDRGNEKLFFGSGTQLSVL.

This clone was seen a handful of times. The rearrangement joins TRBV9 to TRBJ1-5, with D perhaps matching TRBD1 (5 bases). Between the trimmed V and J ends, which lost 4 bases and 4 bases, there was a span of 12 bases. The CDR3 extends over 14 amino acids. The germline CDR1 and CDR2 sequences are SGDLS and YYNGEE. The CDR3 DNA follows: TGTGCCAGCAGCTTGGGACTAGGTAATCAGCCCCAGCATTTT. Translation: CASSLGLGNQPQHF.

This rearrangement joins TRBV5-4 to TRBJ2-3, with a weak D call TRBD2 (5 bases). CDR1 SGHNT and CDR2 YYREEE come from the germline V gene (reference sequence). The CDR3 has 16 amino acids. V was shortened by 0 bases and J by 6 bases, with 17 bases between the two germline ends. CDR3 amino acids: CASSLVGITHGDTQYF. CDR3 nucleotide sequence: TGTGCCAGCAGCTTGGTCGGGATCACGCATGGGGATACGCAGTATTTT.

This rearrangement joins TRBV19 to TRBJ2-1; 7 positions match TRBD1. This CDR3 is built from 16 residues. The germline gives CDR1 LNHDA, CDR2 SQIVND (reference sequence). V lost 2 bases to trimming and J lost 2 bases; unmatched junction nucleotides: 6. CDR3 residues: CASSIKGAITYNEQFF. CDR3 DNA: TGTGCCAGTAGTATAAAGGGGGCGATCACCTACAATGAGCAGTTCTTC.

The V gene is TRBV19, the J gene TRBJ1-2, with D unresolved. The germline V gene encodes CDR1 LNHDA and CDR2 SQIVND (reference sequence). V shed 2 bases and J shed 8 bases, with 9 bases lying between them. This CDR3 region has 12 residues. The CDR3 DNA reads TGTGCCAGTAGTATACCCGGGAGAGGCTACACCTTC. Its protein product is CASSIPGRGYTF. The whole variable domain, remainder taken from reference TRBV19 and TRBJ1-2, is DGGITQSPKYLFRKEGQNVTLSCEQNLNHDAMYWYRQDPGQGLRLIYYSQIVNDFQKGDIAEGYSVSREKKESFPLTVTSAQKNPTAFYLCASSIPGRGYTFGSGTRLTVV.

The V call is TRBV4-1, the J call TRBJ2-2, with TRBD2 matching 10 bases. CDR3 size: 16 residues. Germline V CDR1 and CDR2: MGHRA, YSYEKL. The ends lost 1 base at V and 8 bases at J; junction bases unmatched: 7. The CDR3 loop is CASSQGTSGMSGELFF. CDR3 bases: TGCGCCAGCAGCCAAGGCACTAGCGGGATGAGTGGGGAGCTGTTTTTT.

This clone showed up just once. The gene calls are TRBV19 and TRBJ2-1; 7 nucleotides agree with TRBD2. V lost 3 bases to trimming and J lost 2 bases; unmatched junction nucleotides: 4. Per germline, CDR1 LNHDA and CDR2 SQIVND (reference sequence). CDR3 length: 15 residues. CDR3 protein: CASSIGRGTYNEQFF. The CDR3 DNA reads TGTGCCAGTAGTATTGGGCGGGGGACCTACAATGAGCAGTTCTTC.

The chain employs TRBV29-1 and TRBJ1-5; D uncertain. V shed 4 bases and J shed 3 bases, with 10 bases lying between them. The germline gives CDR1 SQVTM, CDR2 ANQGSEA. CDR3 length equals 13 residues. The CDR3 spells CSVAPDNNQPQHF. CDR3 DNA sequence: TGCAGCGTTGCTCCAGATAACAATCAGCCCCAGCATTTT.

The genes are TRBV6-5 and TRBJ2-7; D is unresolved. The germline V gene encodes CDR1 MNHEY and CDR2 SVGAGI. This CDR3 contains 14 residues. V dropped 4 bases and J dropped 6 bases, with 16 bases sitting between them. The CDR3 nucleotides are TGTGCCAGCAGTTTAGACATGGGTTTAGGCGAGCAGTACTTC. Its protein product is CASSLDMGLGEQYF.

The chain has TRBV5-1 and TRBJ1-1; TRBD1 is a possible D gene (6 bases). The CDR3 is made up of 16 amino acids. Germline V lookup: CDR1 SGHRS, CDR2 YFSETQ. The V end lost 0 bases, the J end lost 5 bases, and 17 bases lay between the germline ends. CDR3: CASSLAGGLWKTEAFF. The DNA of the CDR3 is TGCGCCAGCAGCTTGGCCGGGGGGCTGTGGAAGACTGAAGCTTTCTTT.

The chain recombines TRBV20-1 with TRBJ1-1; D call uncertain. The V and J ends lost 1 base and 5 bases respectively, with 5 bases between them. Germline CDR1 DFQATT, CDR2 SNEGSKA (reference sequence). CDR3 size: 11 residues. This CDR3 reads CSARVGTEAFF. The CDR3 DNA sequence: TGCAGTGCTAGAGTCGGGACTGAAGCTTTCTTT.

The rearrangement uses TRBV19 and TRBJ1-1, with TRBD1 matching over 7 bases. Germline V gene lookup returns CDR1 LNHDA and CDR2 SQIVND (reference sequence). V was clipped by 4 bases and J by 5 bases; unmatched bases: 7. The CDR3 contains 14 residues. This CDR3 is CASSTTGSGTEAFF. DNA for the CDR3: TGTGCCAGTAGTACGACAGGGTCTGGGACTGAAGCTTTCTTT.

CDR3 sequence (DNA): TGTGCCAGCAGTTCCCCCGGGACAGGAATCTATGGCTACACCTTC. Amino acids: CASSSPGTGIYGYTF. V and J are TRBV7-8 and TRBJ1-2; TRBD1 matches at 8 bases. The CDR3 has 15 amino acids. The V segment lost 6 bases and the J segment 4 bases; nucleotides outside the gene matches: 10. Looked up from germline, CDR1 is SGHVS and CDR2 is FQNEAQ.

CDR3: CSASGRGDEKLFF. The CDR3 nucleotides are TGCAGTGCTAGTGGGAGGGGTGATGAAAAACTGTTTTTT. The gene calls are TRBV20-1 and TRBJ1-4; D might be TRBD1 (5 bases). From germline, CDR1 is DFQATT and CDR2 SNEGSKA (reference sequence). V lost 3 bases and J lost 6, with 11 bases in between. This CDR3 comprises 13 residues.

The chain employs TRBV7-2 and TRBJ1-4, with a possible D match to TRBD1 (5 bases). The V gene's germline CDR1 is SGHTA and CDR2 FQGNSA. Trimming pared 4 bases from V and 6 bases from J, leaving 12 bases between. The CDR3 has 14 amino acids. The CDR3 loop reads CASSWGRGDEKLFF. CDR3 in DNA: TGTGCCAGCAGCTGGGGACGGGGGGATGAAAAACTGTTTTTT.

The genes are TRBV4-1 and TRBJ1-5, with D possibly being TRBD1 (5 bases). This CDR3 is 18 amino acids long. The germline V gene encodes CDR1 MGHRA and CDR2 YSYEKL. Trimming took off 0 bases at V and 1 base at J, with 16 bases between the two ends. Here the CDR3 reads CASSQDRETGRSNQPQHF. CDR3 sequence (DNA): TGCGCCAGCAGCCAAGATCGAGAAACAGGTCGGAGCAATCAGCCCCAGCATTTT.

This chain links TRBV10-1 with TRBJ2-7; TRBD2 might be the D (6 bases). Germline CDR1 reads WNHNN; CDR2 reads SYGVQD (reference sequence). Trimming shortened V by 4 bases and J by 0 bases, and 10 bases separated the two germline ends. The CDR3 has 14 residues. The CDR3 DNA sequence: TGCGCCAGCAGTGGTTCCGGGAGCTCCTACGAGCAGTACTTC. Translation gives CASSGSGSSYEQYF.

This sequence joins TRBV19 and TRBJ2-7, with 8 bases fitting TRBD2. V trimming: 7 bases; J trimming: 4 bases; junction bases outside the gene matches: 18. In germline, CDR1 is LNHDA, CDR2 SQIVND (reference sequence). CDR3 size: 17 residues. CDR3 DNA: TGTGCCAGTATGGGAATGGTCCCCAACGGGGGGGGGTACGAGCAGTACTTC. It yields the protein CASMGMVPNGGGYEQYF.

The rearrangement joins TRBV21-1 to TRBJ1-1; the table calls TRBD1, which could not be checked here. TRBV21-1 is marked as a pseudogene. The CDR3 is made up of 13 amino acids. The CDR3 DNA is TGTGCCAGCAGCAAAGCGACAGGGTCTGAAGCTTTCTTT. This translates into CASSKATGSEAFF.

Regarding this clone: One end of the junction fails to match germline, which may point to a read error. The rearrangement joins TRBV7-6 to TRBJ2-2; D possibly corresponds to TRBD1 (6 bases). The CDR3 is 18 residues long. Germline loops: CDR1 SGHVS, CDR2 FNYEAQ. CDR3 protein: CASSLPFDRSANTGELFF. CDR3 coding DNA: TGTGCCAGCAGCTTACCCTTTGACAGGTCGGCGAATACCGGGGAGCTGTTTTTT.

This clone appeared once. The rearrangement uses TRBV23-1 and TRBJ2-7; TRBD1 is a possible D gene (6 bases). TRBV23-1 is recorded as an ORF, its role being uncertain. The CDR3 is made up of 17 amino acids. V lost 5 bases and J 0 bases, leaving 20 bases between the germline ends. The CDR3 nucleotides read TGCGCCAGCAGTACGGACAGCTACTACAAGAGCTCCTACGAGCAGTACTTC. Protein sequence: CASSTDSYYKSSYEQYF.

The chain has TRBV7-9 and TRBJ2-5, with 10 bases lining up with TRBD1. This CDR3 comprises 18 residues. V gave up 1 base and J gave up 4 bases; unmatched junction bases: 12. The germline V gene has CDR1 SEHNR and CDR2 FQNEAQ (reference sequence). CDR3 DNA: TGTGCCAGCAGCTTAGGGTTCGGGACAGGGGAGAGGGGAGAGACCCAGTACTTC. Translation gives CASSLGFGTGERGETQYF.

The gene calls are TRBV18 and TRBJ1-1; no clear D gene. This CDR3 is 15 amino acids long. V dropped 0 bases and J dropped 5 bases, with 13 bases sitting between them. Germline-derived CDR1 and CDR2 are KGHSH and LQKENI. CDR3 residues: CASSPPRGGSTEAFF. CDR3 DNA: TGTGCCAGCTCACCACCGCGGGGAGGGAGTACTGAAGCTTTCTTT. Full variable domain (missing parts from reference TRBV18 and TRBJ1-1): NAGVMQNPRHLVRRRGQEARLRCSPMKGHSHVYWYRQLPEEGLKFMVYLQKENIIDESGMPKERFSAEFPKEGPSILRIQQVVRGDSAAYFCASSPPRGGSTEAFFGQGTRLTVV.

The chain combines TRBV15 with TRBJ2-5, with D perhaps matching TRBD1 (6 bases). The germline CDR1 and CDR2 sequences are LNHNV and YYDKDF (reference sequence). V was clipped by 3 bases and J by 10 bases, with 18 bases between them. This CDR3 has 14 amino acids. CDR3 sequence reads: CATSRGDIRPNQYF. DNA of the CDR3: TGTGCCACCAGCAGGGGGGACATCCGGCCCAACCAGTACTTC. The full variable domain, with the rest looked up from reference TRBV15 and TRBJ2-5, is DAMVIQNPRYQVTQFGKPVTLSCSQTLNHNVMYWYQQKSSQAPKLLFHYYDKDFNNEADTPDNFQSRRPNTSFCFLDIRSPGLGDTAMYLCATSRGDIRPNQYFGPGTRLLVL.

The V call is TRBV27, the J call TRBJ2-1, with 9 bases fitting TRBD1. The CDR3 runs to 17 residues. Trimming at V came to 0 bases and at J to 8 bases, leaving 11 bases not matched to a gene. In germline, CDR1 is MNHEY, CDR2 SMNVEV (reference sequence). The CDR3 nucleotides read TGTGCCAGCAGTTTATCCTCGACAGGGGGACCACAGGATGAGCAGTTCTTC. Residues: CASSLSSTGGPQDEQFF.